The 21 T cell receptor beta chains below come from one sample, sequenced in a study of T cell responses to AZD1222 COVID-19 vaccine (TCRdb year 2021). Per the publication, the time point label means: baseline before first vaccination. Library generation was performed with the immunoSEQ multiplex PCR assay. In TCRdb, the immuneACCESS table is reduced to in-frame sequences with V and J assigned. These tables do not hold every clone; where another copy was compared, an unresolved V gene accounts for under half, and the others remain unexplained. A total of over 110,000 clones appear in this sample, about 92% of them only once. Jointly, the top ten make up 5.1% of the sample. The source was peripheral blood, collected on day 0 of AZD1222 vaccination. These receptors came from an adult in good health.

The chain combines TRBV12-3 or TRBV12-4 with TRBJ2-7; 7 nucleotides line up with TRBD1. This CDR3 has 13 residues. With V trimmed by 3 bases and J by 2 bases, 1 base remained unmatched. The CDR3 nucleotides read TGTGCCAGCAGTTTTGGGACAGCCTACGAGCAGTACTTC. Amino acid sequence: CASSFGTAYEQYF.

J is TRBJ2-7 and V is TRBV7-8; D possibly corresponds to TRBD2 (7 bases). The germline gives CDR1 SGHVS, CDR2 FQNEAQ. V was shortened by 5 bases and J by 3 bases, with 14 bases between the two germline ends. The CDR3 sequence is 14 residues long. The CDR3 protein is CASSLRGGDYEQYF. CDR3 coding DNA: TGTGCCAGCAGCCTTAGGGGGGGGGACTACGAGCAGTACTTC.

The chain combines TRBV6-2 or TRBV6-3 with TRBJ2-7; D possibly corresponds to TRBD1 (7 bases). Germline CDR1 MNHEY, CDR2 SVGEGT. This CDR3 has 15 amino acids. Trimming pared 2 bases from V and 2 bases from J, leaving 13 bases between. CDR3 DNA: TGTGCCAGCAGTTACGAAGGCAGGGGGGCCTACGAGCAGTACTTC. Translating it yields CASSYEGRGAYEQYF.

This sequence joins TRBV5-1 and TRBJ2-7; D perhaps matches TRBD2 (6 bases). Germline CDR1 SGHRS, CDR2 YFSETQ. The CDR3 has 14 residues. Trimming stripped 0 bases from V and 2 bases from J, with 9 bases between. CDR3 loop: CASSLVEGPYEQYF. CDR3 DNA sequence: TGCGCCAGCAGCTTGGTGGAGGGACCCTACGAGCAGTACTTC.

V gene TRBV29-1 combines with J gene TRBJ2-7; D remains ambiguous. Germline CDR1 is SQVTM and CDR2 is ANQGSEA. This CDR3 region has 11 residues. Trimming pared 4 bases from V and 2 bases from J, leaving 6 bases between. The CDR3 is CSVVITYEQYF. The CDR3 bases are TGCAGCGTTGTTATCACCTACGAGCAGTACTTC.

The chain uses TRBV2 and TRBJ1-2, with TRBD1 matching over 7 bases. Trimming cost V 2 bases and J 2 bases; bases outside gene matches: 8. The CDR3 extends over 16 amino acids. Per germline, CDR1 SNHLY and CDR2 FYNNEI. The CDR3 DNA sequence: TGTGCCAGCAGTGAAAGGATGTCAGGGGGGAACTATGGCTACACCTTC. This translates into CASSERMSGGNYGYTF. Full variable domain (outside the CDR3, taken from reference TRBV2 and TRBJ1-2): EPEVTQTPSHQVTQMGQEVILRCVPISNHLYFYWYRQILGQKVEFLVSFYNNEISEKSEIFDDQFSVERPDGSNFTLKIRSTKLEDSAMYFCASSERMSGGNYGYTFGSGTRLTVV.

This clone was counted a single time. The chain uses TRBV14 and TRBJ1-2; D is possibly TRBD1 (6 bases). The CDR3 covers 19 residues. Germline CDR1 SGHDN, CDR2 FVKESK. V was trimmed by 1 base and J by 4 bases, leaving 25 bases between them. The CDR3 nucleotides are TGTGCCAGCAGCCAAGTAACGAGAACAGGGATAGCTACCCTCTATGGCTACACCTTC. As protein: CASSQVTRTGIATLYGYTF.

This clone was seen once. The CDR3 bases are TGTGCCAGCAGCCCTCCAGGAGCTTCCTACGAGCAGTACTTC. This gives the protein CASSPPGASYEQYF. The V gene is TRBV11-2, the J gene TRBJ2-7; D not resolved. The CDR3 runs to 14 residues. Germline values: CDR1 SGHAT, CDR2 FQNNGV. Trimming pared 5 bases from V and 1 base from J, leaving 12 bases between.

The chain joins TRBV7-6 to TRBJ2-7; 7 positions agree with TRBD2. Germline CDR1 is SGHVS and CDR2 is FNYEAQ. The CDR3 extends over 15 amino acids. J lost 2 bases, V lost 5 bases, and 9 bases had no gene match. Here the CDR3 DNA reads TGTGCCAGCAGCCGGAGTCCAGCGGGGCCCTACGAGCAGTACTTC. This translates into CASSRSPAGPYEQYF.

On this clone: This specimen includes other DNA sequences encoding the same CDR3. The chain is built from TRBV29-1 and TRBJ1-1; 9 bases match TRBD1. The CDR3 has 11 residues. Germline V gives CDR1 SQVTM, CDR2 ANQGSEA. V lost 6 bases, J lost 4 bases, and 0 bases stayed unmatched. The DNA for the CDR3 is TGCAGCGTGGACAGGGGCACTGAAGCTTTCTTT. Translating it yields CSVDRGTEAFF.

The chain links TRBV6-6 to TRBJ1-3; weak D call: TRBD1 (6 bases). The germline V gene encodes CDR1 MNHNY and CDR2 SVGAGI (reference sequence). V was trimmed by 6 bases and J by 2 bases, leaving 14 bases between them. CDR3 size: 15 residues. The CDR3 region has the DNA TGTGCCAGCAGACCCCAGGGGACGCCTGGAAACACCATATATTTT. This gives the protein CASRPQGTPGNTIYF.

This chain connects TRBV6-5 to TRBJ1-1; D is undetermined. Trimming shortened V by 7 bases and J by 4 bases, and 7 bases separated the two germline ends. Germline loops: CDR1 MNHEY, CDR2 SVGAGI. This CDR3 contains 11 residues. The chain's CDR3 is CASIRITEAFF. The DNA of the CDR3 is TGTGCCAGCATCCGAATCACTGAAGCTTTCTTT.

The rearrangement uses TRBV2 and TRBJ2-7, with D possibly being TRBD1 or TRBD2 (6 bases each). There are 11 residues in the CDR3. The V gene lost 6 bases and the J gene lost 8 bases, with 11 bases spanning the gap. Germline CDR1 is SNHLY and CDR2 is FYNNEI. In DNA, the CDR3 is TGTGCCAGCAGGCTGGGGGGCAAGCAGTACTTC. This codes for CASRLGGKQYF.

The J gene is TRBJ2-1, the V gene TRBV19, with 11 bases matching TRBD2. The junction had 7 bases not matched to a gene; V was cut back by 6 bases and J by 9 bases. CDR3 length: 14 amino acids. In germline, CDR1 is LNHDA, CDR2 SQIVND (reference sequence). The CDR3 sequence: CASSLSGGAREQFF. CDR3 nucleotide sequence: TGTGCCAGTAGCCTTAGCGGGGGGGCACGTGAGCAGTTCTTC.

This chain links TRBV27 with TRBJ2-7; D is unresolved. Germline V gene data show CDR1 as MNHEY and CDR2 as SMNVEV (reference sequence). The CDR3 is made up of 14 amino acids. Trimming cost V 3 bases and J 2 bases, with 11 bases left between them. The CDR3 DNA sequence: TGTGCCAGCAGTTTTAATGACCAGACCTACGAGCAGTACTTC. This encodes CASSFNDQTYEQYF.

This clone was counted a single time. This sequence joins TRBV15 and TRBJ1-2, with 7 bases lining up with TRBD1. The germline V gene encodes CDR1 LNHNV and CDR2 YYDKDF (reference sequence). The CDR3 covers 14 residues. The V gene end was trimmed by 4 bases and the J gene end by 2 bases; junction bases not matched to a gene: 4. Written as DNA, the CDR3 is TGTGCCACCAGCATCGGGACAGCAAACTATGGCTACACCTTC. Residues: CATSIGTANYGYTF. Based on the CDR3 plus reference TRBV15 and TRBJ1-2, the full variable domain is DAMVIQNPRYQVTQFGKPVTLSCSQTLNHNVMYWYQQKSSQAPKLLFHYYDKDFNNEADTPDNFQSRRPNTSFCFLDIRSPGLGDTAMYLCATSIGTANYGYTFGSGTRLTVV.

This clone was observed a single time. The chain carries TRBV27 and TRBJ2-3, with D perhaps assigned TRBD1 or TRBD2 (5 bases each). V was shortened by 6 bases and J by 4 bases, with 14 bases between the two germline ends. The CDR3 is made up of 14 amino acids. Germline V gives CDR1 MNHEY, CDR2 SMNVEV (reference sequence). DNA of the CDR3: TGTGCCAGCAGCCAACAGGACGGGGCAGATACGCAGTATTTT. Translation: CASSQQDGADTQYF.

The gene calls are TRBV12-3 or TRBV12-4 and TRBJ2-1; D call uncertain. V was pared by 6 bases and J by 8 bases, with 8 bases between. This CDR3 is 11 amino acids long. CDR3 nucleotides: TGTGCCAGCAGGATTACGGATGAGCAGTTCTTC. It codes for CASRITDEQFF.

The chain uses TRBV11-3 and TRBJ2-3; 10 bases map to TRBD2. The V gene's germline CDR1 is SGHNT and CDR2 YENEEA. The CDR3 loop spans 15 amino acids. The V gene end was trimmed by 3 bases and the J gene end by 3 bases; junction bases not matched to a gene: 3. CDR3 nucleotides: TGTGCCAGCAGCTTGGGGACTAGCGCGACAGATACGCAGTATTTT. It is translated as CASSLGTSATDTQYF.

The chain links TRBV15 to TRBJ2-7; perhaps TRBD1 as D (6 bases). Germline V gives CDR1 LNHNV, CDR2 YYDKDF (reference sequence). This CDR3 comprises 17 residues. The V end lost 2 bases, the J end lost 1 base, and 18 bases lay between the germline ends. The CDR3 sequence: CATSRHQGTSVSYEQYF. The CDR3 DNA reads TGTGCCACCAGCAGACACCAAGGGACATCAGTTTCCTACGAGCAGTACTTC.

This chain connects TRBV28 to TRBJ1-5; perhaps TRBD1 as D (5 bases). V lost 4 bases to trimming and J lost 12 bases, with 7 bases between them. Germline assignment: CDR1 MDHEN and CDR2 SYDVKM. This CDR3 is built from 10 residues. The CDR3 region is CASSSRGQHF. CDR3 DNA sequence: TGTGCCAGCAGTTCTAGGGGCCAGCATTTT.